These 20 T cell receptor beta chains share one sample of origin, sequenced in a study of blood T cell repertoires in COVID-19. Here immunoSEQ multiplex PCR was the method, and the copy in TCRdb shows in-frame clones only, minus some. The data show 140,000 or so clones, with roughly 89% seen just once and around 1.5% held by the top ten. Sequenced: peripheral blood. The receptors shown here come from a human donor in a cohort sampled during active COVID-19.

The V gene is TRBV19, the J gene TRBJ2-5, with 10 nucleotides matching TRBD2. The germline gives CDR1 LNHDA, CDR2 SQIVND (reference sequence). V lost 5 bases and J lost 6; bases outside the gene matches: 9. This CDR3 contains 15 residues. The chain's CDR3 is CASSVFVAGGQTQYF. CDR3 bases: TGTGCCAGTAGTGTCTTTGTAGCGGGGGGACAGACCCAGTACTTC.

This clone was seen a single time. The chain is built from TRBV5-1 and TRBJ2-3; TRBD2 aligns across 9 bases. Germline lookup yields CDR1 SGHRS and CDR2 YFSETQ. The CDR3 has 16 residues. The V segment lost 0 bases and the J segment 5 bases; nucleotides outside the gene matches: 7. CDR3 coding DNA: TGCGCCAGCAGCTTGGGGCTAGCGGGGCGGGGAGATACGCAGTATTTT. Encoded protein: CASSLGLAGRGDTQYF.

V gene TRBV5-4 combines with J gene TRBJ2-1; TRBD2 matches at 8 bases. The CDR3 totals 17 residues. Losses at the gene ends were 4 bases for V and 6 bases for J; bases not matched to a gene: 15. Germline CDR1 and CDR2: SGHNT and YYREEE (reference sequence). This chain's CDR3 is CASSPSGGGITTNEQFF. CDR3 coding DNA: TGTGCCAGCAGCCCCTCCGGGGGGGGAATAACTACCAATGAGCAGTTCTTC.

The chain combines TRBV28 with TRBJ1-5; 10 bases are a match to TRBD1. The V and J ends lost 6 bases and 6 bases, in that order; junction bases with no gene match: 5. Looked up from germline, CDR1 is MDHEN and CDR2 is SYDVKM. The CDR3 is 14 residues long. The CDR3 DNA follows: TGTGCCAGCAGCTCAGGACAGGGGGGTCAGCCCCAGCATTTT. It specifies CASSSGQGGQPQHF.

J is TRBJ1-1 and V is TRBV5-1, with 7 bases lining up with TRBD1. The CDR3 totals 15 residues. V shed 4 bases, J shed 5 bases, and the junction held 11 bases outside the gene matches. The germline V gene has CDR1 SGHRS and CDR2 YFSETQ. The DNA for the CDR3 is TGCGCCAGCAGCCAGAGACAGGGTTCAAAAACTGAAGCTTTCTTT. It specifies CASSQRQGSKTEAFF.

This chain connects TRBV27 to TRBJ2-7, with TRBD1 identical over 7 bases. Germline V gene lookup returns CDR1 MNHEY and CDR2 SMNVEV (reference sequence). The CDR3 extends over 14 amino acids. V shed 6 bases, J shed 4 bases, and the junction held 9 bases outside the gene matches. The CDR3 nucleotides read TGTGCCAGCAGCCGCGACAGGGTAAGGTACGAGCAGTACTTC. As protein: CASSRDRVRYEQYF.

DNA for the CDR3: TGTGCCAGCTCACCACTTCAGGGCCTAGACTATGGCTACACCTTC. Its protein product is CASSPLQGLDYGYTF. The chain combines TRBV18 with TRBJ1-2; D perhaps matches TRBD1 (5 bases). Deletions cut 1 base from V and 3 bases from J, with 12 bases between. This CDR3 spans 15 amino acids. The V gene's germline CDR1 is KGHSH and CDR2 LQKENI.

The V and J genes are TRBV9 and TRBJ2-5; 11 bases align to TRBD2. This CDR3 is 16 amino acids long. V shed 0 bases and J 5 bases; nucleotides not matched to a gene: 6. Germline V gene sequence: CDR1 SGDLS, CDR2 YYNGEE. The CDR3 is CASSVGSGGVFETQYF. In DNA, the CDR3 is TGTGCCAGCAGCGTAGGTAGCGGGGGGGTTTTTGAGACCCAGTACTTC. Supplemented by reference TRBV9 and TRBJ2-5, the full variable domain reads DSGVTQTPKHLITATGQRVTLRCSPRSGDLSVYWYQQSLDQGLQFLIQYYNGEERAKGNILERFSAQQFPDLHSELNLSSLELGDSALYFCASSVGSGGVFETQYFGPGTRLLVL.

The genes are TRBV6-6 and TRBJ1-1; unclear D gene. Trimming took 4 bases from V and 6 from J, leaving 12 bases between them. The CDR3 sequence is 13 residues long. Germline loops: CDR1 MNHNY, CDR2 SVGAGI (reference sequence). CDR3 nucleotides: TGTGCCAGCAGTTTACTCGCGGGCTCTGAAGCTTTCTTT. Translation gives CASSLLAGSEAFF.

The V call is TRBV7-2, the J call TRBJ2-5, with TRBD1 identical over 7 bases. CDR3 length: 15 amino acids. Germline V lookup: CDR1 SGHTA, CDR2 FQGNSA. With 5 bases clipped from V and 3 bases from J, the junction kept 9 bases outside the gene matches. The CDR3 loop reads CASSRRAGGEETQYF. CDR3 in DNA: TGTGCCAGCAGCCGGCGGGCAGGGGGAGAAGAGACCCAGTACTTC.

The rearrangement links TRBV4-3 to TRBJ2-7; D is perhaps TRBD2 (5 bases). This CDR3 comprises 14 residues. V shed 0 bases and J shed 1 base, with 7 bases lying between them. CDR1 is LGHNA, CDR2 YSLEER, per germline. The CDR3 DNA follows: TGCGCCAGCAGCCAAGATCGGGGTTCCTACGAGCAGTACTTC. Translated, it gives CASSQDRGSYEQYF.

This clone was seen once. V is TRBV19 and J is TRBJ1-2, with D maybe TRBD1 (6 bases). Germline V gives CDR1 LNHDA, CDR2 SQIVND (reference sequence). Trimming left V 7 bases short and J 2 bases short, with 23 bases between. The CDR3 sequence is 17 residues long. CDR3 amino acids: CASTPMGGRLANYGYTF. The CDR3 DNA is TGTGCCAGTACCCCGATGGGGGGGCGCTTGGCAAACTATGGCTACACCTTC.

V gene TRBV7-9 combines with J gene TRBJ1-6, with TRBD1 matching over 7 bases. The trim removed 5 bases at V and 5 bases at J, leaving 9 bases unmatched. Germline loops: CDR1 SEHNR, CDR2 FQNEAQ (reference sequence). The CDR3 is made up of 16 amino acids. The CDR3 coding sequence is TGTGCCAGCAGCCCGACAGGGCTAGCGAATAATTCACCCCTCCACTTT. This codes for CASSPTGLANNSPLHF.

This chain uses TRBV7-2 with TRBJ2-1, with TRBD2 matching 9 bases. The CDR3 spans 15 residues. The junction had 5 bases not matched to a gene; V was cut back by 1 base and J by 7 bases. Germline CDR1 and CDR2: SGHTA and FQGNSA. CDR3 protein: CASSLGRGGLNEQFF. Written as DNA, the CDR3 is TGTGCCAGCAGCTTAGGGCGGGGGGGCTTGAATGAGCAGTTCTTC.

V and J are TRBV7-3 and TRBJ1-6, with D unclear. The V gene's germline CDR1 is SGHTA and CDR2 FQGTGA. V shed 2 bases and J shed 9 bases, with 8 bases lying between them. The CDR3 totals 13 residues. The CDR3 region is CASSLASGSPLHF. DNA of the CDR3: TGTGCCAGCAGCTTAGCGTCGGGTTCACCCCTCCACTTT.

This rearrangement joins TRBV5-6 to TRBJ1-1; TRBD1 agrees at 11 bases. The J segment lost 3 bases and the V segment lost 2 bases, leaving 6 bases of the junction unmatched. The germline gives CDR1 SGHDT, CDR2 YYEEEE. The CDR3 contains 16 residues. The CDR3 coding sequence is TGTGCCAGCAGCTTCGGGACAGGGGGAATGGACACTGAAGCTTTCTTT. Its translation: CASSFGTGGMDTEAFF.

The chain combines TRBV5-4 with TRBJ2-2; 7 nucleotides line up with TRBD2. The CDR3 runs 15 residues. The germline gives CDR1 SGHNT, CDR2 YYREEE (reference sequence). V trimming: 4 bases; J trimming: 4 bases; junction bases outside the gene matches: 7. The chain's CDR3 is CASSQAGRGTGELFF. In nucleotides, the CDR3 is TGTGCCAGCAGCCAGGCAGGGAGGGGCACCGGGGAGCTGTTTTTT.

The chain uses TRBV6-2 or TRBV6-3 and TRBJ2-3, with 9 bases that match TRBD2. With V trimmed by 4 bases and J by 5 bases, 4 bases remained unmatched. This CDR3 spans 14 amino acids. Germline-derived CDR1 and CDR2 are MNHEY and SVGEGT. The CDR3 protein is CASSWSSGGDTQYF. In nucleotides, the CDR3 is TGTGCCAGCAGTTGGAGTAGCGGGGGAGATACGCAGTATTTT.

The J gene is TRBJ1-6, the V gene TRBV2, with no clear D. CDR3 length: 14 amino acids. The V end was cut by 4 bases, the J end by 10 bases, with 14 bases between. Germline CDR1 SNHLY, CDR2 FYNNEI. Here the CDR3 reads CASSGLSSGSPLHF. As DNA, the CDR3 is TGTGCCAGCAGTGGACTGTCTTCGGGATCACCCCTCCACTTT.

V and J are TRBV11-2 and TRBJ1-1, with 7 bases fitting TRBD1. Germline V gene sequence: CDR1 SGHAT, CDR2 FQNNGV. This CDR3 is built from 15 residues. J gave up 5 bases and V 5 bases, and 11 bases lay outside the gene matches. This CDR3 reads CASSPRRQGITEAFF. CDR3 sequence (DNA): TGTGCCAGCAGCCCCCGGAGACAGGGAATAACTGAAGCTTTCTTT.